The entry below gives a single T cell receptor (beta chain) sequence along with its context. Its target antigen remains unknown. No base quality information exists; no much larger clone differs at one position. The sample comes from a study of metastatic and nonmetastatic thyroid tumors (dated by TCRdb to the early 2020s). Study-wide context: The researchers compared repertoires between peripheral blood samples and tumor or nodule tissue samples from patients with malignant or benign thyroid disease.

None of the patients had been given any treatment before thyroid surgery. Using T-cell receptor beta sequencing, the researchers looked back retrospectively at clinical samples from patients, gathered between about 2012 and 2019. The paper as a whole reports these results and caveats: TCR beta diversity was reported as significantly higher in malignant tumors than in benign nodules, in both blood and tumor samples.

The CDR3 runs 15 residues from the cysteine to the phenylalanine. The read is trimmed to its CDR3 DNA, 45 bases read in frame from base 1. V is clipped by 0 bases and J by 7 bases, and the sequence between their germline boundaries is 13 bases long. As encoded in the germline V gene (reference sequence), CDR1 is LGHDT while CDR2 is YNNKEL. The library was obtained by PCR. The reads were generated on an Illumina HiSeq 4000. High-throughput sequencing was used to profile the TCR beta-chain CDR3 region of each patient. In the original analysis: Drawing on CDR3 differences between clinicopathological groups, the researchers built a classifier meant to tell apart patients with distant-metastatic papillary thyroid cancer. To measure repertoire diversity the researchers used the Shannon index, while the Morisita-Horn index served to gauge how similar the tumor and blood repertoires were. TCRdb took the public reads, trimmed them with fastp at Q25, ran MiXCR for clone calling and kept in-frame beta chains. V and J calls and clone size were set by TCRdb, not the authors. For this sample the table gives 30,000 to 35,000 clones, of which roughly 15% were detected only once. The leading ten clones occupy over 15% of the sample.

The V and J segments used are TRBV3-1 and TRBJ2-4, with an unclear D gene assignment. The clonotype comes from a male donor with papillary thyroid cancer or a benign thyroid nodule (not recorded which). Some clones in this sample may be carry-over from other donors' samples. What was sequenced was blood. The CDR3 region has the sequence CASSQDQRQWNIQYF. The DNA reads TGTGCCAGCAGCCAAGATCAACGGCAGTGGAACATTCAGTACTTC.